The 29 T cell receptor beta chains below all came from one sample that was sequenced in a study of T-cell reconstitution after alpha-beta-depleted transplantation in children. Preparing the TCRbeta library involved the use of unique molecular identifiers. MiXCR, run by TCRdb on the PCR reads, gives a single entry per CDR3 protein. The top ten hold 6.3% of the sample, which has around 240,000 distinct CDR3 sequences, 6.5% to 10% seen once. The sequences come from PBMCs, mostly from graft donor cells, collected 180 days after TCRalphabeta/CD19-depleted stem cell transplant. These receptor sequences come from a male patient younger than 18 who had a stem cell transplant for acute lymphoblastic leukemia, so the T cells may come from the graft donor.

The chain employs TRBV1 and TRBJ2-4; the table's D call, TRBD2, was not checked against the DNA. TRBV1 is classified as a pseudogene. CDR3 size: 16 residues. The DNA for the CDR3 is TGCACCAGCAGCCATCTAGCGGGGGGGTCCAAAAACATTCAGTACTTC. Its translation is CTSSHLAGGSKNIQYF.

This clonotype was observed many times. The V gene is TRBV6-5, the J gene TRBJ2-7; the match to TRBD1 covers 8 bases. The CDR3 totals 16 residues. In germline, CDR1 is MNHEY, CDR2 SVGAGI. The trim removed 2 bases at V and 0 bases at J, leaving 6 bases unmatched. The CDR3 bases are TGTGCCAGCAGTTACACTCGGGACAGGAGCTCCTACGAGCAGTACTTC. Its protein is CASSYTRDRSSYEQYF.

This clonotype was seen many times. The chain carries TRBV5-1 and TRBJ2-5; D call uncertain. In germline, CDR1 is SGHRS, CDR2 YFSETQ. V was trimmed by 0 bases and J by 3 bases, leaving 9 bases between them. There are 14 residues in the CDR3. CDR3 nucleotide sequence: TGCGCCAGCAGCTTGGCCGCCCGGGAAGAGACCCAGTACTTC. Translating gives CASSLAAREETQYF.

This clonotype has a count of ten or more. This chain connects TRBV29-1 to TRBJ2-6; D is unresolved. V dropped 6 bases and J dropped 0 bases, with 3 bases sitting between them. CDR1 is SQVTM and CDR2 is ANQGSEA in the germline V gene. The CDR3 loop spans 12 amino acids. CDR3 bases: TGCAGCGTCCTCTCTGGGGCCAACGTCCTGACTTTC. The encoded protein is CSVLSGANVLTF.

This clonotype was counted many times. The rearrangement joins TRBV12-3 or TRBV12-4 to TRBJ1-2; 10 bases fit TRBD1. Trimming removed 6 bases from V and 8 bases from J; junction bases left unmatched: 12. This CDR3 is 15 amino acids long. The CDR3 coding sequence is TGTGCCAGCAGCACCCAGACAGGGGGCAAGGAGGGCTACACCTTC. Its translation: CASSTQTGGKEGYTF.

This clonotype was detected many times. V and J are TRBV28 and TRBJ2-4, with 11 bases aligning to TRBD2. This CDR3 spans 18 amino acids. With V trimmed by 4 bases and J by 1 base, 9 bases remained unmatched. Germline V gene lookup returns CDR1 MDHEN and CDR2 SYDVKM. The CDR3 protein is CASSSIAGGPGAKNIQYF. The CDR3 DNA is TGTGCCAGCAGTTCAATAGCGGGAGGGCCGGGGGCCAAAAACATTCAGTACTTC.

Comments on this clonotype: A read error may be the cause here, since a much bigger clone is one base away. V gene TRBV7-9 combines with J gene TRBJ1-2; tentatively, D is TRBD1 (5 bases). The CDR3 length is 14 residues. Germline V gene data show CDR1 as SEHNR and CDR2 as FQNEAQ (reference sequence). CDR3: CVWRQGLSNYGYTF. CDR3 sequence (DNA): TGTGTCTGGAGGCAGGGCTTGTCTAACTATGGCTACACCTTC.

In this sample, this clonotype turned up many times. This chain joins TRBV5-1 and TRBJ2-3, with D perhaps matching TRBD1 or TRBD2 (5 bases each). Germline loops: CDR1 SGHRS, CDR2 YFSETQ. Trimming removed 0 bases from V and 1 base from J, with 9 bases in between. The CDR3 is 15 residues long. CDR3 sequence reads: CASSLDGARTDTQYF. The CDR3, as DNA: TGCGCCAGCAGCTTGGACGGGGCCCGCACAGATACGCAGTATTTT.

Ten or more counts support this clonotype. The chain uses TRBV4-3 and TRBJ2-7; TRBD1 is a possible D gene (6 bases). V lost 4 bases and J 0 bases, leaving 16 bases between the germline ends. Germline V gene sequence: CDR1 LGHNA, CDR2 YSLEER. The CDR3 length is 16 residues. In DNA form, the CDR3 reads TGCGCCAGCAGCCGATACCCGGACAGATCCTCCTACGAGCAGTACTTC. Translated, it gives CASSRYPDRSSYEQYF.

This clonotype was counted many times. The gene calls are TRBV15 and TRBJ1-5; D uncertain. This CDR3 contains 15 residues. CDR1 is LNHNV, CDR2 YYDKDF, per germline (reference sequence). V lost 1 base to trimming and J lost 7 bases, with 14 bases between them. The CDR3 loop reads CATSRGAGLIQPQHF. The CDR3 bases are TGTGCCACCAGCAGAGGGGCGGGATTAATCCAGCCCCAGCATTTT.

This clonotype was seen many times. V usage is TRBV3-1 and J usage is TRBJ2-1; D remains unclear. The germline CDR1 and CDR2 sequences are LGHDT and YNNKEL (reference sequence). Deletions cut 0 bases from V and 4 bases from J, with 4 bases between. This CDR3 comprises 13 residues. CDR3 nucleotide sequence: TGTGCCAGCAGCCAAGATCAATACAATGAGCAGTTCTTC. Its translation is CASSQDQYNEQFF.

This clonotype was detected ten times or more. V usage is TRBV11-2 and J usage is TRBJ1-1; unclear D gene. The V end was cut by 5 bases, the J end by 4 bases, with 17 bases between. The CDR3 covers 15 residues. Germline V lookup: CDR1 SGHAT, CDR2 FQNNGV. CDR3: CASSQPRLQITEAFF. CDR3 coding DNA: TGTGCCAGCAGCCAACCGCGTCTTCAGATCACTGAAGCTTTCTTT.

Many counts were recorded for this clonotype. V gene TRBV29-1 combines with J gene TRBJ2-4; D gene uncertain. The germline CDR1 and CDR2 sequences are SQVTM and ANQGSEA. The V end lost 5 bases, the J end lost 11 bases, and 4 bases lay between the germline ends. The CDR3 contains 8 residues. The CDR3 bases are TGCAGCGTTTCCCTTCAGTACTTC. As protein: CSVSLQYF.

This clonotype appeared many times. The chain uses TRBV12-3 or TRBV12-4 and TRBJ2-2; D unclear. With 4 bases removed from V and 0 bases from J, the gap between germline ends came to 18 bases. CDR3 size: 18 residues. CDR3 amino acids: CASSSFSISGPNTGELFF. The CDR3 DNA reads TGTGCCAGCAGTTCATTTAGTATTTCTGGCCCGAACACCGGGGAGCTGTTTTTT.

This clonotype has a count of ten or more. The chain combines TRBV7-2 with TRBJ1-2, with unresolved D. Trimming took 5 bases from V and 4 from J, leaving 20 bases between them. This CDR3 is 16 amino acids long. CDR1 and CDR2 from the germline V gene are SGHTA and FQGNSA. This CDR3 is CASSLQTRERAYGYTF. In nucleotides, the CDR3 is TGTGCCAGCAGCCTACAGACGAGGGAAAGGGCCTATGGCTACACCTTC.

This chain uses TRBV19 with TRBJ2-1; 10 nucleotides agree with TRBD2. The CDR3 runs 16 residues. Germline CDR1 reads LNHDA; CDR2 reads SQIVND (reference sequence). The junction had 9 bases not matched to a gene; V was cut back by 6 bases and J by 4 bases. The chain's CDR3 is CASSHSLAGAYNEQFF. CDR3 DNA sequence: TGTGCCAGTAGCCACTCCCTAGCGGGGGCGTACAATGAGCAGTTCTTC.

The table lists this clonotype with many counts. The chain has TRBV27 and TRBJ1-2; no clear D gene. Deletions cut 0 bases from V and 6 bases from J, with 11 bases between. CDR1 and CDR2 (germline): MNHEY, SMNVEV (reference sequence). The CDR3 extends over 14 amino acids. The CDR3 DNA is TGTGCCAGCAGTTTATCAAAAGGGTTCAATGGCTACACCTTC. It is translated as CASSLSKGFNGYTF.

The table lists this clonotype with many counts. The chain combines TRBV4-1 with TRBJ2-1; 14 bases map to TRBD2. Germline loops: CDR1 MGHRA, CDR2 YSYEKL. V was clipped by 4 bases and J by 2 bases; unmatched bases: 7. CDR3 length equals 18 residues. The CDR3 coding sequence is TGCGCCAGCAGCCGGTCGGGACTAGCGGGAGAAACCTACAATGAGCAGTTCTTC. This gives the protein CASSRSGLAGETYNEQFF.

This clonotype was recorded at least ten times. This chain links TRBV11-1 with TRBJ2-3; 8 bases fit TRBD2. Losses at the gene ends were 2 bases for V and 4 bases for J; bases not matched to a gene: 5. CDR1 is SGHAT, CDR2 FQDESV, per germline (reference sequence). The CDR3 runs 15 residues. This CDR3 reads CASSLRGGAADTQYF. CDR3 nucleotide sequence: TGTGCCAGCAGCTTACGGGGGGGGGCAGCAGATACGCAGTATTTT.

This clonotype was observed at least ten times. The rearrangement joins TRBV20-1 to TRBJ2-7, with D hard to call. From germline, CDR1 is DFQATT and CDR2 SNEGSKA (reference sequence). The CDR3 totals 15 residues. Trimming removed 4 bases from V and 1 base from J, with 17 bases in between. CDR3 coding DNA: TGCAGTGCTAAAGTCCTCGGTAGTCAGTCCTACGAGCAGTACTTC. This codes for CSAKVLGSQSYEQYF.

This clonotype was detected many times. The V and J genes are TRBV7-8 and TRBJ2-7, with D maybe TRBD2 (6 bases). Trimming removed 3 bases from V and 7 bases from J, with 16 bases in between. The germline CDR1 and CDR2 sequences are SGHVS and FQNEAQ. The CDR3 runs 14 residues. The CDR3 here is CASSFGDSTGEQYF. The CDR3 coding sequence is TGTGCCAGCAGCTTCGGGGACTCGACGGGGGAGCAGTACTTC.

Concerning this clonotype: A much larger clone is a single base away; this may be a read error. This chain connects TRBV14 to TRBJ2-7; TRBD1 matches 8 bases. Germline-derived CDR1 and CDR2 are SGHDN and FVKESK. CDR3 length: 14 residues. V shed 3 bases, J shed 2 bases, and the junction held 3 bases outside the gene matches. CDR3 protein: CASSHMTGAYEQYF. Here the CDR3 DNA reads TGTGCCAGCAGCCACATGACAGGGGCCTACGAGCAGTACTTC.

The chain links TRBV7-9 to TRBJ2-7; no clear D. V lost 5 bases, J lost 5 bases, and 19 bases lay in between. The CDR3 spans 15 residues. Germline loops: CDR1 SEHNR, CDR2 FQNEAQ (reference sequence). The CDR3 sequence is CASSLPTFTPDEQYF. The DNA for the CDR3 is TGTGCCAGCAGCCTTCCGACCTTTACCCCCGACGAGCAGTACTTC. The variable domain in full, completed from reference TRBV7-9 and TRBJ2-7, reads DTGVSQNPRHKITKRGQNVTFRCDPISEHNRLYWYRQTLGQGPEFLTYFQNEAQLEKSRLLSDRFSAERPKGSFSTLEIQRTEQGDSAMYLCASSLPTFTPDEQYFGPGTRLTVT.

Many counts were recorded for this clonotype. One end of the junction does not line up with germline, which may come from a read error. The CDR3 nucleotides are TGTGCCAGCAGCTTAGGGGCGGGGGTCGATGAGCAGTTCTTC. Amino acids: CASSLGAGVDEQFF. V gene TRBV12-3 or TRBV12-4 combines with J gene TRBJ2-1, with TRBD2 identical over 7 bases. The length of the CDR3 is 14 residues.

This clonotype was seen many times. The V gene is TRBV6-1, the J gene TRBJ2-1; 11 bases fit TRBD2. V lost 2 bases and J lost 4; bases outside the gene matches: 19. The CDR3 has 21 residues. Germline CDR1 is MNHNS and CDR2 is SASEGT. The CDR3 DNA sequence: TGTGCCAGCAGTGAATCCCCCTTACTAGCGGGAGTGATTTGGGGGTACAATGAGCAGTTCTTC. It specifies CASSESPLLAGVIWGYNEQFF.

This clonotype was counted at least ten times. This chain uses TRBV29-1 with TRBJ2-1; D is uncertain. CDR1 and CDR2 (germline): SQVTM, ANQGSEA. Trimming removed 3 bases at V and 0 bases at J, with 15 bases between. CDR3 length: 16 residues. The CDR3 loop reads CSVEGLAVSSYNEQFF. Written as DNA, the CDR3 is TGCAGCGTTGAGGGCCTGGCGGTGAGCTCCTACAATGAGCAGTTCTTC.

In this sample, this clonotype turned up many times. V usage is TRBV20-1 and J usage is TRBJ2-3; 13 nucleotides agree with TRBD2. Germline V gene sequence: CDR1 DFQATT, CDR2 SNEGSKA (reference sequence). The CDR3 covers 15 residues. V trimming: 4 bases; J trimming: 5 bases; junction bases outside the gene matches: 6. CDR3 loop: CSATTSGGAGDTQYF. CDR3 in DNA: TGCAGTGCTACTACTAGCGGGGGGGCCGGAGATACGCAGTATTTT.

The table lists this clonotype with many counts. The chain joins TRBV3-1 to TRBJ2-2; D is ambiguous. CDR1 is LGHDT, CDR2 YNNKEL, per germline (reference sequence). The length of the CDR3 is 14 residues. V was pared by 1 base and J by 6 bases, with 9 bases between. The CDR3 region is CASSQVLQPGELFF. The DNA of the CDR3 is TGTGCCAGCAGCCAAGTTCTACAGCCCGGGGAGCTGTTTTTT.

This clonotype was found many times. The chain links TRBV28 to TRBJ2-1; weak D call: TRBD2 (7 bases). CDR3 length: 14 amino acids. The V and J ends lost 7 bases and 10 bases respectively, with 20 bases between them. In germline, CDR1 is MDHEN, CDR2 SYDVKM. The CDR3 loop reads CASTYGGGGREQFF. As DNA, the CDR3 is TGTGCCAGCACCTACGGTGGGGGGGGGCGAGAGCAGTTCTTC.